One and the same sample provided the 21 T cell receptor beta chains below, sequenced in a study of CD8 T cells in Susac syndrome. Reverse transcription of roughly 0.5 to 1 ug RNA was performed with random hexamers. TCRdb redid the calling of the immunoSEQ multiplex PCR reads with MiXCR, one entry per CDR3 protein. This table has about 190,000 distinct CDR3 sequences, nearly 97% appearing once. Sequenced sample: CD4+ T cells from PBMCs. These receptors were obtained from a human donor with Susac syndrome.

The chain links TRBV5-7 to TRBJ1-5, with TRBD1 as a possible D gene (5 bases). TRBV5-7 is annotated as an ORF whose role is uncertain. CDR3 length equals 15 residues. With 0 bases removed from V and 7 bases from J, the gap between germline ends came to 14 bases. The CDR3 DNA reads TGTGCCAGCAGCTTGGGCAGCTCCGGGGACCAGCCCCAGCATTTT. It specifies CASSLGSSGDQPQHF.

The V call is TRBV7-3, the J call TRBJ2-1; TRBD2 matches at 11 bases. The CDR3 has 16 amino acids. Germline-derived CDR1 and CDR2 are SGHTA and FQGTGA. The junction had 9 bases not matched to a gene; V was cut back by 2 bases and J by 9 bases. Here the CDR3 DNA reads TGTGCCAGCAGCTTACGTCGGCTAGCGGGGGGAAGTGAGCAGTTCTTC. This gives the protein CASSLRRLAGGSEQFF.

V gene TRBV5-1 combines with J gene TRBJ2-1; D ambiguous. Germline V gene data show CDR1 as SGHRS and CDR2 as YFSETQ. The CDR3 loop spans 15 amino acids. V dropped 3 bases and J dropped 3 bases, with 13 bases sitting between them. The CDR3 spells CASSSGPQNYNEQFF. CDR3 sequence (DNA): TGCGCCAGCAGCTCTGGACCGCAAAACTACAATGAGCAGTTCTTC.

J is TRBJ2-7 and V is TRBV7-9, with a tentative D call TRBD1 (5 bases). CDR3 size: 16 residues. V was pared by 8 bases and J by 5 bases, with 25 bases between. Germline lookup yields CDR1 SEHNR and CDR2 FQNEAQ (reference sequence). In DNA form, the CDR3 reads TGTGCCAGCGTTCCCCCAGGGTCCTCACCTCACAACGAGCAGTACTTC. Translation: CASVPPGSSPHNEQYF.

The genes are TRBV12-3 or TRBV12-4 and TRBJ2-3, with D possibly being TRBD1 (5 bases). Trimming took off 6 bases at V and 0 bases at J, with 13 bases between the two ends. The CDR3 sequence is 15 residues long. CDR3 sequence reads: CASSRQRASTDTQYF. The CDR3 DNA reads as TGTGCCAGCAGCCGACAGCGTGCTAGCACAGATACGCAGTATTTT.

The chain joins TRBV4-1 to TRBJ2-3, with 9 bases that match TRBD1. This CDR3 is built from 15 residues. Germline values: CDR1 MGHRA, CDR2 YSYEKL. The V and J ends lost 8 bases and 4 bases, in that order; junction bases with no gene match: 10. The CDR3 region has the DNA TGCGCCAGCCCCCAGACTAACAGGGGGCCAGATACGCAGTATTTT. Protein: CASPQTNRGPDTQYF.

In DNA form, the CDR3 reads TGTGCCTGGCTTAAGACGGGATCCGACACCATATATTTT. Its translation: CAWLKTGSDTIYF. This chain uses TRBV30 with TRBJ1-3; D is ambiguous. Trimming left V 5 bases short and J 8 bases short, with 16 bases between. The CDR3 loop spans 13 amino acids. CDR1 is GTSNPN and CDR2 is SVGIG in the germline V gene (reference sequence).

V is TRBV20-1 and J is TRBJ2-1, with D possibly being TRBD1 or TRBD2 (7 bases each). With 5 bases removed from V and 4 bases from J, the gap between germline ends came to 15 bases. Germline loops: CDR1 DFQATT, CDR2 SNEGSKA (reference sequence). This CDR3 is 14 amino acids long. The CDR3 protein is CSAEGAGQYNEQFF. CDR3 bases: TGCAGTGCTGAGGGAGCGGGACAGTACAATGAGCAGTTCTTC.

This chain links TRBV4-2 with TRBJ2-7; TRBD1 might be the D (6 bases). This CDR3 spans 16 amino acids. Trimming removed 0 bases at V and 1 base at J, with 13 bases between. Germline V CDR1 and CDR2: LGHNA, YNFKEQ. The CDR3 sequence: CASSQDQVGQSYEQYF. CDR3 DNA sequence: TGTGCCAGCAGCCAAGATCAGGTCGGACAGTCCTACGAGCAGTACTTC.

The chain joins TRBV2 to TRBJ2-5; TRBD1 agrees at 8 bases. V was pared by 10 bases and J by 3 bases, with 7 bases of the junction left unmatched. The germline gives CDR1 SNHLY, CDR2 FYNNEI. The length of the CDR3 is 13 residues. The DNA of the CDR3 is TGTGCCACCCAGGGGGCTATCAAAGAGACCCAGTACTTC. Translated, it gives CATQGAIKETQYF.

The V and J genes are TRBV27 and TRBJ2-1; TRBD2 might be the D (6 bases). The length of the CDR3 is 12 residues. CDR1 is MNHEY, CDR2 SMNVEV, per germline (reference sequence). For the CDR3, the DNA is TGTGCGAGCGGGTCATACTACAATGAGCAGTTCTTC. Translated, it gives CASGSYYNEQFF.

The rearrangement uses TRBV24-1 and TRBJ1-2; D is unclear. The germline V and J ends were trimmed by 1 base and 2 bases, with 7 bases remaining between them. The germline CDR1 and CDR2 sequences are KGHDR and SFDVKD. The CDR3 runs to 14 residues. The CDR3 loop is CATSDLHRNYGYTF. The DNA of the CDR3 is TGTGCCACCAGTGATTTACACAGAAACTATGGCTACACCTTC.

The rearrangement links TRBV30 to TRBJ2-7; tentatively, D is TRBD1 (6 bases). Germline values: CDR1 GTSNPN, CDR2 SVGIG (reference sequence). The CDR3 runs 13 residues. Trimming shortened V by 0 bases and J by 6 bases, and 12 bases separated the two germline ends. The CDR3 is CAWSVQGITEQYF. CDR3 sequence (DNA): TGTGCCTGGAGTGTACAGGGTATTACCGAGCAGTACTTC. The complete variable domain, with remaining parts taken from reference TRBV30 and TRBJ2-7, reads SQTIHQWPATLVQPVGSPLSLECTVEGTSNPNLYWYRQAAGRGLQLLFYSVGIGQISSEVPQNLSASRPQDRQFILSSKKLLLSDSGFYLCAWSVQGITEQYFGPGTRLTVT.

The chain joins TRBV19 to TRBJ2-1, with 7 bases fitting TRBD2. Germline values: CDR1 LNHDA, CDR2 SQIVND (reference sequence). The CDR3 loop spans 18 amino acids. V gave up 3 bases and J gave up 0 bases; unmatched junction bases: 11. CDR3 DNA sequence: TGTGCCAGTAGTATGGCTGGGGAGGGTGGGAGCTCCTACAATGAGCAGTTCTTC. It yields the protein CASSMAGEGGSSYNEQFF.

J is TRBJ2-3 and V is TRBV3-1; D unresolved. The germline V gene encodes CDR1 LGHDT and CDR2 YNNKEL (reference sequence). This CDR3 region has 13 residues. Trimming removed 5 bases from V and 4 bases from J, with 10 bases in between. In DNA, the CDR3 is TGTGCCAGCAGCAAGGACGCCGCAGATACGCAGTATTTT. Its translation: CASSKDAADTQYF.

The chain carries TRBV12-3 or TRBV12-4 and TRBJ2-3; 11 positions match TRBD1. Germline trimming cut 6 bases from V and 4 bases from J; bases unmatched to any gene: 6. The CDR3 totals 15 residues. CDR3 DNA sequence: TGTGCCAGCAGCCGGGGACAGGGGGGAGCAGATACGCAGTATTTT. This gives the protein CASSRGQGGADTQYF.

This rearrangement joins TRBV3-1 to TRBJ1-5, with a tentative D call TRBD1 (6 bases). Deletions cut 2 bases from V and 2 bases from J, with 10 bases between. The CDR3 covers 15 residues. The germline V gene encodes CDR1 LGHDT and CDR2 YNNKEL (reference sequence). This CDR3 reads CASSQTGSGNQPQHF. The CDR3 region has the DNA TGTGCCAGCAGCCAAACAGGGTCCGGCAATCAGCCCCAGCATTTT.

The chain employs TRBV6-1 and TRBJ1-2; TRBD1 agrees at 7 bases. With 6 bases clipped from V and 2 bases from J, the junction kept 12 bases outside the gene matches. This CDR3 has 16 amino acids. CDR1 and CDR2 (germline): MNHNS, SASEGT. CDR3 nucleotides: TGTGCCAGCAGCCGAAGTGAGACAGGGACAAACTATGGCTACACCTTC. Its translation: CASSRSETGTNYGYTF.

This clonotype was counted a single time. V gene TRBV4-2 combines with J gene TRBJ2-1, with 8 bases identical to TRBD2. The CDR3 has 18 amino acids. The V gene end was trimmed by 5 bases and the J gene end by 0 bases; junction bases not matched to a gene: 12. Germline V gene data show CDR1 as LGHNA and CDR2 as YNFKEQ. In DNA form, the CDR3 reads TGTGCCAGCAGCTCGCGAACTAGCGGCCGAAGCTCCTACAATGAGCAGTTCTTC. Its translation is CASSSRTSGRSSYNEQFF.

The gene calls are TRBV9 and TRBJ2-3; D unclear. Germline CDR1 is SGDLS and CDR2 is YYNGEE. The CDR3 length is 13 residues. V lost 3 bases to trimming and J lost 4 bases, with 9 bases between them. The CDR3 loop is CASSGPRADTQYF. The DNA of the CDR3 is TGTGCCAGCAGCGGACCTAGGGCAGATACGCAGTATTTT.

The rearrangement joins TRBV7-2 to TRBJ1-3, with 8 nucleotides matching TRBD1. Germline loops: CDR1 SGHTA, CDR2 FQGNSA. V lost 1 base to trimming and J lost 4 bases; unmatched junction nucleotides: 0. The CDR3 covers 14 residues. The CDR3 DNA follows: TGTGCCAGCAGCTTAGGGGACAGGGGAAACACCATATATTTT. Residues: CASSLGDRGNTIYF.